A single sample is the source of the 19 T cell receptor beta chains below, sequenced in a study of T cell responses to AZD1222 COVID-19 vaccine. Assay: immunoSEQ multiplex PCR; the TCRdb copy retains only in-frame clones and omits some. This table holds roughly 120,000 clones, 81% found once. The specimen comprised peripheral blood, sampled on day 0 of AZD1222 vaccination. All receptors derive from an adult in good health.

The DNA for the CDR3 is TGTGCCACCAGCCCCAAGGGAACACCCGACGAGACCCAGTACTTC. Its translation is CATSPKGTPDETQYF. This chain links TRBV24-1 with TRBJ2-5, with no clear D. V lost 7 bases, J lost 5 bases, and 19 bases lay in between. The CDR3 extends over 15 amino acids. Per the germline V gene, CDR1 is KGHDR and CDR2 is SFDVKD.

The chain has TRBV16 and TRBJ1-4; the match to TRBD1 covers 7 bases. CDR3 length: 15 amino acids. V gave up 4 bases and J gave up 3 bases; unmatched junction bases: 5. Germline lookup yields CDR1 KGHSY and CDR2 FQNENV. CDR3 residues: CASSRTGDPNEKLFF. In DNA, the CDR3 is TGTGCCAGCAGCCGAACAGGGGACCCTAATGAAAAACTGTTTTTT.

The rearrangement joins TRBV9 to TRBJ1-3; no definite D call. Germline V gives CDR1 SGDLS, CDR2 YYNGEE. V lost 2 bases and J lost 0, with 12 bases in between. The CDR3 has 16 amino acids. The CDR3, as DNA: TGTGCCAGCAGCGTCCTCCCAGACTTCTCTGGAAACACCATATATTTT. Its translation is CASSVLPDFSGNTIYF.

V and J are TRBV27 and TRBJ1-2, with TRBD1 identical over 7 bases. This CDR3 region has 12 residues. Trimming cost V 5 bases and J 7 bases; bases outside gene matches: 4. Germline CDR1 is MNHEY and CDR2 is SMNVEV (reference sequence). Here the CDR3 DNA reads TGTGCCAGCAGTCCCAACAGGGGTGGCTACACCTTC. Protein product: CASSPNRGGYTF.

The V call is TRBV6-5, the J call TRBJ1-3; 9 nucleotides agree with TRBD1. V shed 5 bases, J shed 5 bases, and the junction held 7 bases outside the gene matches. Germline V gives CDR1 MNHEY, CDR2 SVGAGI. This CDR3 is 15 amino acids long. The CDR3 protein is CASSRTGTGRNTIYF. For the CDR3, the DNA is TGTGCCAGCAGTAGAACCGGGACAGGGAGAAACACCATATATTTT.

The chain has TRBV11-2 and TRBJ1-6; D uncertain. Germline CDR1 and CDR2: SGHAT and FQNNGV. V was trimmed by 5 bases and J by 6 bases, leaving 11 bases between them. This CDR3 region has 14 residues. CDR3 sequence: CASSLRRTNSPLHF. The CDR3 region has the DNA TGTGCCAGCAGCCTAAGACGGACTAATTCACCCCTCCACTTT.

The count of this clone is one. The V call is TRBV10-3, the J call TRBJ2-3; TRBD1 agrees at 8 bases. The CDR3 sequence is 14 residues long. With 6 bases clipped from V and 3 bases from J, the junction kept 5 bases outside the gene matches. CDR1 and CDR2 (germline): ENHRY, SYGVKD. DNA for the CDR3: TGTGCCATCAGCAAAACAGGGGGGACAGATACGCAGTATTTT. Translating it yields CAISKTGGTDTQYF.

J is TRBJ2-3 and V is TRBV4-3; D perhaps matches TRBD2 (7 bases). This CDR3 has 16 residues. V was clipped by 4 bases and J by 6 bases, with 20 bases between them. Looked up from germline, CDR1 is LGHNA and CDR2 is YSLEER. CDR3 protein: CASSRILGGGRDTQYF. The CDR3 nucleotides are TGCGCCAGCAGCCGGATCCTGGGGGGGGGCAGGGATACGCAGTATTTT.

This rearrangement joins TRBV6-2 or TRBV6-3 to TRBJ1-1; 8 positions agree with TRBD1. The germline CDR1 and CDR2 sequences are MNHEY and SVGEGT. The CDR3 contains 16 residues. After removal of 2 bases from V and 4 bases from J, the junction contained 9 bases not matched to a gene. The chain's CDR3 is CASSYTPGTGTTEAFF. CDR3 sequence (DNA): TGTGCCAGCAGTTACACCCCCGGGACAGGAACCACTGAAGCTTTCTTT.

The rearrangement joins TRBV2 to TRBJ2-2; 7 positions agree with TRBD1. The germline V gene encodes CDR1 SNHLY and CDR2 FYNNEI. CDR3 length equals 14 residues. V lost 6 bases to trimming and J lost 2 bases; unmatched junction nucleotides: 3. CDR3 in amino acids: CASRRQGNTGELFF. CDR3 DNA sequence: TGTGCCAGCAGGAGACAGGGAAACACCGGGGAGCTGTTTTTT.

This sequence joins TRBV5-1 and TRBJ2-5; D unresolved. The V end was cut by 4 bases, the J end by 2 bases, with 6 bases between. CDR1 is SGHRS and CDR2 is YFSETQ in the germline V gene. The CDR3 spans 12 residues. The CDR3, as DNA: TGCGCCAGCAGCCCGGAGCAAGAGACCCAGTACTTC. Translation: CASSPEQETQYF.

The chain couples TRBV4-1 to TRBJ2-7; D is undetermined. This CDR3 is built from 15 residues. Germline CDR1 and CDR2: MGHRA and YSYEKL. V was pared by 2 bases and J by 2 bases, with 13 bases between. The CDR3 is CASSQSTLSAYEQYF. As DNA, the CDR3 is TGCGCCAGCAGCCAAAGTACCCTTTCGGCCTACGAGCAGTACTTC.

The chain links TRBV12-3 or TRBV12-4 to TRBJ2-4, with a weak D call TRBD1 (5 bases). The CDR3 runs to 13 residues. Trimming stripped 6 bases from V and 5 bases from J, with 11 bases between. CDR3 loop: CASRPDRENIQYF. In nucleotides, the CDR3 is TGTGCCAGCAGGCCCGACAGAGAAAACATTCAGTACTTC.

The chain is built from TRBV5-4 and TRBJ2-2; D is perhaps TRBD1 or TRBD2 (6 bases each). This CDR3 region has 15 residues. V lost 2 bases to trimming and J lost 6 bases, with 14 bases between them. Germline values: CDR1 SGHNT, CDR2 YYREEE (reference sequence). CDR3 coding DNA: TGTGCCAGCAGCTTATCCAAGGGGGGATCCGGGGAGCTGTTTTTT. It specifies CASSLSKGGSGELFF.

The chain links TRBV11-2 to TRBJ1-4; D is uncertain. V lost 3 bases, J lost 9 bases, and 8 bases lay in between. The germline gives CDR1 SGHAT, CDR2 FQNNGV. This CDR3 has 12 residues. CDR3 protein: CASSFISKKLFF. The CDR3, as DNA: TGTGCCAGCAGCTTCATTTCTAAAAAACTGTTTTTT.

This chain links TRBV6-5 with TRBJ1-5; perhaps TRBD1 as D (6 bases). CDR1 and CDR2 from the germline V gene are MNHEY and SVGAGI. Trimming cost V 6 bases and J 2 bases, with 14 bases left between them. The CDR3 is made up of 15 amino acids. CDR3 amino acids: CASSDRSRGNQPQHF. CDR3 bases: TGTGCCAGCAGCGACAGGAGCAGGGGCAATCAGCCCCAGCATTTT.

CDR3 amino acids: CASRPEPQSGRGYGYTF. The CDR3 nucleotides are TGTGCCAGCAGACCAGAACCCCAAAGCGGCAGAGGCTATGGCTACACCTTC. The chain is built from TRBV27 and TRBJ1-2; D ambiguous. Trimming cost V 6 bases and J 4 bases, with 24 bases left between them. CDR3 length: 17 residues. The germline V gene has CDR1 MNHEY and CDR2 SMNVEV (reference sequence).

The chain uses TRBV7-2 and TRBJ2-1; a possible D gene is TRBD2 (6 bases). The length of the CDR3 is 17 residues. Trimming took off 1 base at V and 7 bases at J, with 20 bases between the two ends. The germline CDR1 and CDR2 sequences are SGHTA and FQGNSA. The CDR3 spells CASSLVGTPQRGNEQFF. The CDR3, as DNA: TGTGCCAGCAGCTTAGTCGGGACTCCTCAAAGAGGTAATGAGCAGTTCTTC.

The chain couples TRBV2 to TRBJ2-5; D is unclear. Germline values: CDR1 SNHLY, CDR2 FYNNEI. Trimming pared 5 bases from V and 4 bases from J, leaving 14 bases between. The CDR3 has 14 amino acids. The CDR3 DNA is TGTGCCAGCAGTTATCGGCTCGTCACAGAGACCCAGTACTTC. This encodes CASSYRLVTETQYF. The entire variable domain, with the rest obtained from reference TRBV2 and TRBJ2-5, is as follows: EPEVTQTPSHQVTQMGQEVILRCVPISNHLYFYWYRQILGQKVEFLVSFYNNEISEKSEIFDDQFSVERPDGSNFTLKIRSTKLEDSAMYFCASSYRLVTETQYFGPGTRLLVL.